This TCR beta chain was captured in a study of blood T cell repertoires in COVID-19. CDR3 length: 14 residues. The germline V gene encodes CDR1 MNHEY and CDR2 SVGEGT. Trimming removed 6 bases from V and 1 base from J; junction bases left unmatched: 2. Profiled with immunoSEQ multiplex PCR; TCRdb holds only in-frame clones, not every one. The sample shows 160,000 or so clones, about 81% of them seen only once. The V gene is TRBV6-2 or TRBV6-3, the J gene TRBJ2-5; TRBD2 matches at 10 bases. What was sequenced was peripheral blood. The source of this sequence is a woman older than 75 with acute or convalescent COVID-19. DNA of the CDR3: TGTGCCAGCAGACCTAGCGGGGGCCAAGAGACCCAGTACTTC. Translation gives CASRPSGGQETQYF.